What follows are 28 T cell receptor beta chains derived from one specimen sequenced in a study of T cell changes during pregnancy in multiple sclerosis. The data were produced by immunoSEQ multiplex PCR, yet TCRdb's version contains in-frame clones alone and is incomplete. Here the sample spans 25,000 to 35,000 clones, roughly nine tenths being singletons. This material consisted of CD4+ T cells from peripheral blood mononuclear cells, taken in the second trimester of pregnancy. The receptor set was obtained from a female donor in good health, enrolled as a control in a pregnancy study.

CDR3 sequence (DNA): TGTGCCAGCAGCTTAGAGCGGCGAATAGGGTACCCCTACGAGCAGTACTTC. This translates into CASSLERRIGYPYEQYF. The rearrangement joins TRBV7-8 to TRBJ2-7, with D possibly TRBD2 on 5 matching bases. CDR3 size: 17 residues. Germline assignment: CDR1 SGHVS and CDR2 FQNEAQ. Trimming removed 1 base from V and 2 bases from J, with 18 bases in between.

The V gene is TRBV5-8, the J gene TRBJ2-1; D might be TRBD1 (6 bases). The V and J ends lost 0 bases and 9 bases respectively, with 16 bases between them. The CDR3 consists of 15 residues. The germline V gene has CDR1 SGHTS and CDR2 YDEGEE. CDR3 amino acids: CASSLAGQFRGEQFF. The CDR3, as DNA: TGTGCCAGCAGCTTGGCCGGACAGTTCAGGGGTGAGCAGTTCTTC.

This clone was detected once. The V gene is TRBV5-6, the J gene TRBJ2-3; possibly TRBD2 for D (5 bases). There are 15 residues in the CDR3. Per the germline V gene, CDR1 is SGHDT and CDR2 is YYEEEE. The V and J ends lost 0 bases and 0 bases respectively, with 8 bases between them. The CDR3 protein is CASSLERTSTDTQYF. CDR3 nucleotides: TGTGCCAGCAGCTTGGAGCGGACTAGCACAGATACGCAGTATTTT.

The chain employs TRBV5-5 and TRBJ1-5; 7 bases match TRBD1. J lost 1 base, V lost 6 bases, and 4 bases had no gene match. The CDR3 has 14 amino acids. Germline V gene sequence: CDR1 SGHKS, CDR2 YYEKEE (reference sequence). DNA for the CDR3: TGTGCCAGCAAGGGGGCAGGGAGCAATCAGCCCCAGCATTTT. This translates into CASKGAGSNQPQHF.

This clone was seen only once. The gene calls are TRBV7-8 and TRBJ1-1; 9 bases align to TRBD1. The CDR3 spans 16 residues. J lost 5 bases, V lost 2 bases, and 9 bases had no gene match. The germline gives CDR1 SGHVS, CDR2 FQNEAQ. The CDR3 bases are TGTGCCAGCAGCTTAATGTCGGGACAGGGAGGGACTGAAGCTTTCTTT. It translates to CASSLMSGQGGTEAFF.

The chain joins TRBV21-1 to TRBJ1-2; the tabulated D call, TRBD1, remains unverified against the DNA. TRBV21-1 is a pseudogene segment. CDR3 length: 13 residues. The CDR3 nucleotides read TGTGCCAGCAGCAAAAGTTCAGGGGACGGCTACACCTTC. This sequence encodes CASSKSSGDGYTF.

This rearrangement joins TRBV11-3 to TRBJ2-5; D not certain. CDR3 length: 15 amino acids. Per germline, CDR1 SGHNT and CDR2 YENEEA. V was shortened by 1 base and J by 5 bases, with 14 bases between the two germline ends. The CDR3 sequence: CASSLVNLIEETQYF. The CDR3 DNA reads TGTGCCAGCAGCTTAGTTAACCTCATTGAGGAGACCCAGTACTTC.

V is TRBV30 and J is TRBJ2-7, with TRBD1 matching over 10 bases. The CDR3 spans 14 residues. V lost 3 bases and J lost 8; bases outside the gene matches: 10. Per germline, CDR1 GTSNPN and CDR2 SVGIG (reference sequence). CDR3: CAWRLPGTGEKQYF. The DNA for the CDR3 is TGTGCCTGGAGGCTACCCGGGACAGGGGAGAAGCAGTACTTC. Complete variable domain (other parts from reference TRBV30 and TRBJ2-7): SQTIHQWPATLVQPVGSPLSLECTVEGTSNPNLYWYRQAAGRGLQLLFYSVGIGQISSEVPQNLSASRPQDRQFILSSKKLLLSDSGFYLCAWRLPGTGEKQYFGPGTRLTVT.

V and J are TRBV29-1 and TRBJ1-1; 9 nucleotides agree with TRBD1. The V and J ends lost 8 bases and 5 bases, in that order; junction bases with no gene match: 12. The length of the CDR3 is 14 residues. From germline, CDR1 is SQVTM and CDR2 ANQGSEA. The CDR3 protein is CSSRRETGGTEAFF. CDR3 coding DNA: TGCAGCTCCAGGCGGGAGACAGGGGGGACTGAAGCTTTCTTT. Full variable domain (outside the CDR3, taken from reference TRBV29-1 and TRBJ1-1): SAVISQKPSRDICQRGTSLTIQCQVDSQVTMMFWYRQQPGQSLTLIATANQGSEATYESGFVIDKFPISRPNLTFSTLTVSNMSPEDSSIYLCSSRRETGGTEAFFGQGTRLTVV.

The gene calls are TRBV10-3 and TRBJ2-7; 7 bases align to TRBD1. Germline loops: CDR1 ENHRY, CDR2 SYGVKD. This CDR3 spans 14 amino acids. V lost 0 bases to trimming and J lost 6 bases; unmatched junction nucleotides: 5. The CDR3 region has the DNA TGTGCCATCAGTGAGTCAGGGGGCGTTTCCGAGCAGTACTTC. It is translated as CAISESGGVSEQYF.

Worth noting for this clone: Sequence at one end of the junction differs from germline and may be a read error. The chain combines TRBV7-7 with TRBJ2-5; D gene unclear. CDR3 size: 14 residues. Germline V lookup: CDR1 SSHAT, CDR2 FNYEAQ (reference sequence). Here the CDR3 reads CASSLQKSGETQYF. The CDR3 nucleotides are TGTGCTAGCAGCTTACAAAAATCCGGAGAGACCCAGTACTTC.

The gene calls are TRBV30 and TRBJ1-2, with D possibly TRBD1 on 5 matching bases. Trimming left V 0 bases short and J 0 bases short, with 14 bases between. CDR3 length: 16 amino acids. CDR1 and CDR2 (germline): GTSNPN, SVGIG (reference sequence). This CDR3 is CAWSVRTGRPNYGYTF. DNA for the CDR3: TGTGCCTGGAGTGTACGAACAGGACGGCCTAACTATGGCTACACCTTC.

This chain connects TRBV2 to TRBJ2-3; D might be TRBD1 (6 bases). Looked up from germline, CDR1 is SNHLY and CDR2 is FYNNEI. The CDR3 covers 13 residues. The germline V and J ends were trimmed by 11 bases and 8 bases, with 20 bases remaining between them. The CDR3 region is CAVRGRGRFTQYF. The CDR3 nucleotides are TGTGCCGTAAGGGGCAGGGGCCGATTTACGCAGTATTTT.

In nucleotides, the CDR3 is TGTGCCAGCAGCGCCCCTGATGGGCGGGTCACTGAAGCTTTCTTT. Residues: CASSAPDGRVTEAFF. This chain connects TRBV6-1 to TRBJ1-1, with unresolved D. The V gene lost 6 bases and the J gene lost 4 bases, with 18 bases spanning the gap. In germline, CDR1 is MNHNS, CDR2 SASEGT. The CDR3 is made up of 15 amino acids.

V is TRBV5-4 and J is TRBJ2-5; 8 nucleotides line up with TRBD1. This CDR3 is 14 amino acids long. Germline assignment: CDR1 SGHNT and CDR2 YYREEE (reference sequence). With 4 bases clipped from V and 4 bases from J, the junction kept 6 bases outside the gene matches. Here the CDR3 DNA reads TGTGCCAGCAGCGCAAAACAGGGGGGAGAGACCCAGTACTTC. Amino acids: CASSAKQGGETQYF.

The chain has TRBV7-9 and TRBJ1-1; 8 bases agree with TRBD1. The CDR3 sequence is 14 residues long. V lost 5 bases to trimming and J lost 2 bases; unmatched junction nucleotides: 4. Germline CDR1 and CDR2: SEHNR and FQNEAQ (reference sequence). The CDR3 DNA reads TGTGCCAGCAGCCCGGACAGGGCAAACACTGAAGCTTTCTTT. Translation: CASSPDRANTEAFF.

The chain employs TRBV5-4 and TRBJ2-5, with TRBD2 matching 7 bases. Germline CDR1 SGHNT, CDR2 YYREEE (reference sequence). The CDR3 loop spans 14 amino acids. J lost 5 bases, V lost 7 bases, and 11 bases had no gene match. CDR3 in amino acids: CASGGGGLEETQYF. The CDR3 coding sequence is TGTGCCAGCGGGGGGGGTGGGCTAGAGGAGACCCAGTACTTC.

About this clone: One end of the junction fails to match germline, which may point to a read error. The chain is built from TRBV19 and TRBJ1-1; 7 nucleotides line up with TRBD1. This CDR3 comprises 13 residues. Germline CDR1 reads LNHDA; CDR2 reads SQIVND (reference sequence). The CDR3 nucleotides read TGTGCCGGTAGTTCGGCAGGGGGGACTGAAGCTTTCTTT. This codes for CAGSSAGGTEAFF.

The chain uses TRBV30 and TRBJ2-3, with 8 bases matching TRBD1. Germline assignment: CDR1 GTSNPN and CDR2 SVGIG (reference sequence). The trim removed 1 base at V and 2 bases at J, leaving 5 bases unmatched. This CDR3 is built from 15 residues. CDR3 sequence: CAWSGVRGPTDTQYF. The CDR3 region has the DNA TGTGCCTGGAGTGGGGTCAGGGGGCCCACAGATACGCAGTATTTT.

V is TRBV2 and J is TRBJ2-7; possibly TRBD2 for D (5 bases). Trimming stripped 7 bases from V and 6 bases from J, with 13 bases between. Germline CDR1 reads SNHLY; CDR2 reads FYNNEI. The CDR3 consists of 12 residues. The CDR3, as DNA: TGTGCCAGCAAGCAGGACTTAGGCGAGCAGTACTTC. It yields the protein CASKQDLGEQYF.

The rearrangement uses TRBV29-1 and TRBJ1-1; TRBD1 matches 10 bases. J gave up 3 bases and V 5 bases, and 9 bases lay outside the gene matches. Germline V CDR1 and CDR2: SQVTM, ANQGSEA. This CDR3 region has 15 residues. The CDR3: CSVSDRGPGHTEAFF. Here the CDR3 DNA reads TGCAGCGTTAGTGACAGGGGGCCGGGGCACACTGAAGCTTTCTTT.

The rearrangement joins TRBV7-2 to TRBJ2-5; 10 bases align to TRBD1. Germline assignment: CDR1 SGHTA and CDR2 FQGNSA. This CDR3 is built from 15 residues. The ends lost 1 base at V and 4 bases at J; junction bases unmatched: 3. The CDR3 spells CASSLDGTGVETQYF. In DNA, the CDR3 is TGTGCCAGCAGCTTAGACGGGACAGGGGTAGAGACCCAGTACTTC.

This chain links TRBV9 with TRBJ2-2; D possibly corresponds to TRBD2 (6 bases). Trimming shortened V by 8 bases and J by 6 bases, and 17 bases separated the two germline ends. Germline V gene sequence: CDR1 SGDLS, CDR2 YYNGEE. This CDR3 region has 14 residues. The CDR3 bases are TGTGCCAGTTCCAACTCCCCGGGGGCCGGGGAGCTGTTTTTT. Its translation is CASSNSPGAGELFF.

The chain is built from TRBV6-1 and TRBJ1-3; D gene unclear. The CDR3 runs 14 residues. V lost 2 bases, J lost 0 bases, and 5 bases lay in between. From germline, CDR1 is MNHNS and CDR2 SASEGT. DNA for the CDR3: TGTGCCAGCAGTGAATCTCTCTCTGGAAACACCATATATTTT. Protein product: CASSESLSGNTIYF.

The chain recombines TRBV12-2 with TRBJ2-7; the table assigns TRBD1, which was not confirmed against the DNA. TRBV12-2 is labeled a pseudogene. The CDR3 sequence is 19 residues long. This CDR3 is CASRLARMLDRGPSYEQYF. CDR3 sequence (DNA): TGTGCAAGTCGCTTAGCCCGAATGCTAGACAGGGGGCCTTCCTACGAGCAGTACTTC.

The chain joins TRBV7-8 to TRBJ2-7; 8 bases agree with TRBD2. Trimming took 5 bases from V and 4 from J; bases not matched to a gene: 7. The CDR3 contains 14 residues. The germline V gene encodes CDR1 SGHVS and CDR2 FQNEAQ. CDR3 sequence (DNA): TGTGCCAGCAGCACCGGGGGGGACGAATACGAGCAGTACTTC. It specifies CASSTGGDEYEQYF.

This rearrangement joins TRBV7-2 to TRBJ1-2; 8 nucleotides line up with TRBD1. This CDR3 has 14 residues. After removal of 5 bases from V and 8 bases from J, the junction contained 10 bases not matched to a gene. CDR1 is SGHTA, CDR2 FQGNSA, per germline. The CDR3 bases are TGTGCCAGCAGCATCCGACAGGGGAATGGAGGCTACACCTTC. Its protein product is CASSIRQGNGGYTF.

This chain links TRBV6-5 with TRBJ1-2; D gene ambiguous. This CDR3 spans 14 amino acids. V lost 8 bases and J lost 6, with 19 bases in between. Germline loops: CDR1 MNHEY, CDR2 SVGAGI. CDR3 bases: TGTGCCAGCGCCGTTCTAGAGGGCGACGATGGCTACACCTTC. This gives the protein CASAVLEGDDGYTF.